The 20 T cell receptor beta chains presented below share a single source sample, sequenced in a study of T cells in Graves' hyperthyroidism and ophthalmopathy. TCR beta CDR3 regions were amplified from RNA. TCR CDR3 regions were first amplified by RT-PCR with HTBI primers. TCRdb reanalysed the multiplex PCR reads using MiXCR and keeps one entry per CDR3 protein. The sample carries about 640,000 distinct CDR3 sequences, about a fifth recorded once. The sample was blood. The source is a man aged 30 to 45 with Graves' ophthalmopathy.

This clonotype has a single count. The chain is built from TRBV4-3 and TRBJ2-1; the D is unclear. From germline, CDR1 is LGHNA and CDR2 YSLEER. The CDR3 has 14 residues. Trimming shortened V by 0 bases and J by 6 bases, and 9 bases separated the two germline ends. The CDR3 protein is CASSQDSWANEQFF. CDR3 nucleotide sequence: TGCGCCAGCAGCCAAGATTCGTGGGCCAATGAGCAGTTCTTC.

This clonotype has at least ten counts. The chain links TRBV20-1 to TRBJ2-1; a weak D match, TRBD2 (5 bases). V lost 1 base and J lost 8, with 12 bases in between. Germline CDR1 and CDR2: DFQATT and SNEGSKA (reference sequence). This CDR3 is 13 amino acids long. CDR3 DNA: TGCAGTGCTAGAGGGGTTCGGGGTGATGAGCAGTTCTTC. This translates into CSARGVRGDEQFF.

This clonotype was seen a handful of times. The chain has TRBV20-1 and TRBJ2-7; 14 bases are a match to TRBD2. This CDR3 has 16 amino acids. The germline CDR1 and CDR2 sequences are DFQATT and SNEGSKA (reference sequence). Trimming at V came to 3 bases and at J to 0 bases, leaving 4 bases not matched to a gene. As DNA, the CDR3 is TGCAGTGCTAGCGGACTAGCGGGAGGAAGCTCCTACGAGCAGTACTTC. It yields the protein CSASGLAGGSSYEQYF.

Many counts were recorded for this clonotype. The CDR3 sequence is CASRSGTGAYEQYF. CDR3 bases: TGCGCCAGCAGATCCGGGACAGGAGCCTACGAGCAGTACTTC. This chain connects TRBV5-1 to TRBJ2-7, with 8 bases that match TRBD1. The CDR3 contains 14 residues. Germline lookup yields CDR1 SGHRS and CDR2 YFSETQ. V was clipped by 5 bases and J by 2 bases; unmatched bases: 6.

The V and J genes are TRBV11-2 and TRBJ1-3, with 10 bases fitting TRBD1. The V gene's germline CDR1 is SGHAT and CDR2 FQNNGV. This CDR3 spans 16 amino acids. The V segment lost 5 bases and the J segment 4 bases; nucleotides outside the gene matches: 8. CDR3 nucleotide sequence: TGTGCCAGCAGCACCCTCCGGGACAGGGGAGGAAACACCATATATTTT. Its protein is CASSTLRDRGGNTIYF.

This clonotype was counted only a few times. V usage is TRBV7-2 and J usage is TRBJ2-2, with 11 bases that match TRBD2. The CDR3 length is 18 residues. V dropped 5 bases and J dropped 2; count of bases not matched to a gene: 10. Germline V gene data show CDR1 as SGHTA and CDR2 as FQGNSA. The CDR3, as DNA: TGTGCCAGCAGCAAAACCGGGACTAGCGGTTTTAACACCGGGGAGCTGTTTTTT. Translating gives CASSKTGTSGFNTGELFF. The entire variable domain, with the rest obtained from reference TRBV7-2 and TRBJ2-2, is as follows: GAGVSQSPSNKVTEKGKDVELRCDPISGHTALYWYRQSLGQGLEFLIYFQGNSAPDKSGLPSDRFSAERTGGSVSTLTIQRTQQEDSAVYLCASSKTGTSGFNTGELFFGEGSRLTVL.

The chain has TRBV5-5 and TRBJ2-3; 8 bases map to TRBD1. The CDR3 loop spans 16 amino acids. The trim removed 4 bases at V and 0 bases at J, leaving 7 bases unmatched. Looked up from germline, CDR1 is SGHKS and CDR2 is YYEKEE (reference sequence). CDR3 DNA: TGTGCCAGCAGCCACCCAGGGGGCTCTAGCACAGATACGCAGTATTTT. It specifies CASSHPGGSSTDTQYF.

There are a few counts of this clonotype. This rearrangement joins TRBV7-2 to TRBJ2-7; D not resolved. Trimming shortened V by 5 bases and J by 2 bases, and 13 bases separated the two germline ends. The germline gives CDR1 SGHTA, CDR2 FQGNSA. The CDR3 loop spans 14 amino acids. CDR3 sequence: CASSQVGVTYEQYF. Written as DNA, the CDR3 is TGTGCCAGCAGCCAAGTAGGAGTGACCTACGAGCAGTACTTC.

This clonotype has more than one count but fewer than ten. The chain couples TRBV20-1 to TRBJ2-5; 8 bases line up with TRBD1. The CDR3 has 13 residues. J lost 12 bases, V lost 0 bases, and 9 bases had no gene match. Germline V gene sequence: CDR1 DFQATT, CDR2 SNEGSKA (reference sequence). The DNA for the CDR3 is TGCAGTGCTAGAGATGGGACAGGCCCTCCGGAGTACTTC. Residues: CSARDGTGPPEYF.

This clonotype turned up a few times. This chain links TRBV12-3 or TRBV12-4 with TRBJ1-6; weak D call: TRBD1 (5 bases). This CDR3 is 17 amino acids long. The V end was cut by 5 bases, the J end by 10 bases, with 24 bases between. The CDR3 DNA reads as TGTGCCAGCAGTGCCCAGTACGGGACCATCGGGCGGTCACCCCTCCACTTT. It translates to CASSAQYGTIGRSPLHF.

The V gene is TRBV9, the J gene TRBJ2-5; 7 positions match TRBD1. From germline, CDR1 is SGDLS and CDR2 YYNGEE. The junction had 1 base not matched to a gene; V was cut back by 5 bases and J by 3 bases. The CDR3 has 12 residues. CDR3 sequence reads: CASSTGEETQYF. CDR3 in DNA: TGTGCCAGCAGTACAGGGGAAGAGACCCAGTACTTC.

This clonotype was detected ten times or more. The rearrangement links TRBV28 to TRBJ2-5, with a tentative D call TRBD1 (5 bases). The germline V gene encodes CDR1 MDHEN and CDR2 SYDVKM. V gave up 6 bases and J gave up 3 bases, with 14 bases separating them. CDR3 length equals 14 residues. DNA of the CDR3: TGTGCCAGCAGCCGGCTATCAGGGAAAGAGACCCAGTACTTC. Translation gives CASSRLSGKETQYF.

The chain joins TRBV6-1 to TRBJ1-5; weak D call: TRBD1 (5 bases). Between the trimmed V and J ends, which lost 7 bases and 0 bases, there was a span of 16 bases. There are 16 residues in the CDR3. Germline values: CDR1 MNHNS, CDR2 SASEGT. The CDR3 is CASKSGTFDSNQPQHF. The DNA of the CDR3 is TGTGCCAGCAAGTCAGGGACCTTTGATAGCAATCAGCCCCAGCATTTT.

This clonotype appeared a few times. The chain is built from TRBV10-3 and TRBJ2-7; D unclear. Germline values: CDR1 ENHRY, CDR2 SYGVKD. V was clipped by 2 bases and J by 4 bases, with 3 bases between them. CDR3 size: 11 residues. The CDR3, as DNA: TGTGCCATCAGTGAGACTTACGAGCAGTACTTC. Translating gives CAISETYEQYF.

This chain uses TRBV10-3 with TRBJ2-1; 8 bases align to TRBD1. The germline V gene has CDR1 ENHRY and CDR2 SYGVKD. The ends lost 3 bases at V and 5 bases at J; junction bases unmatched: 6. The CDR3 covers 15 residues. Here the CDR3 reads CAISDTGQGHNEQFF. The CDR3 DNA reads as TGTGCCATCAGTGACACCGGACAGGGCCACAATGAGCAGTTCTTC.

In this sample, this clonotype turned up a few times. J is TRBJ2-6 and V is TRBV7-9; no clear D gene. Germline CDR1 SEHNR, CDR2 FQNEAQ (reference sequence). The CDR3 runs to 10 residues. The CDR3 DNA follows: TGTGGCTCTGGGGCCAACGTCCTGACTTTC. This codes for CGSGANVLTF. Full variable domain (rest looked up from reference TRBV7-9 and TRBJ2-6): DTGVSQNPRHKITKRGQNVTFRCDPISEHNRLYWYRQTLGQGPEFLTYFQNEAQLEKSRLLSDRFSAERPKGSFSTLEIQRTEQGDSAMYLCGSGANVLTFGAGSRLTVL.

The chain joins TRBV3-1 to TRBJ2-7; D might be TRBD2 (6 bases). This CDR3 has 19 residues. Between the trimmed V and J ends, which lost 0 bases and 2 bases, there was a span of 23 bases. Per the germline V gene, CDR1 is LGHDT and CDR2 is YNNKEL (reference sequence). CDR3 bases: TGTGCCAGCAGCCAAGATAGAGGCGGGACCACCGATCGACCCTACGAGCAGTACTTC. Its protein product is CASSQDRGGTTDRPYEQYF.

V and J are TRBV27 and TRBJ2-1; 9 nucleotides line up with TRBD2. The junction had 12 bases not matched to a gene; V was cut back by 1 base and J by 5 bases. This CDR3 region has 18 residues. Looked up from germline, CDR1 is MNHEY and CDR2 is SMNVEV (reference sequence). The CDR3 DNA is TGTGCCAGCAGTTTATATGTGCCTAGCGGGATTTCCCACAATGAGCAGTTCTTC. Protein: CASSLYVPSGISHNEQFF.

The chain joins TRBV6-1 to TRBJ2-5; perhaps TRBD2 as D (5 bases). V lost 2 bases to trimming and J lost 6 bases, with 19 bases between them. The CDR3 is 16 residues long. Germline CDR1 reads MNHNS; CDR2 reads SASEGT. As DNA, the CDR3 is TGTGCCAGCAGTGAATCTCAAGCGGCCCAGCAACAGACCCAGTACTTC. This gives the protein CASSESQAAQQQTQYF.

The V and J genes are TRBV18 and TRBJ1-6, with TRBD1 as a possible D gene (6 bases). The CDR3 totals 16 residues. CDR1 is KGHSH and CDR2 is LQKENI in the germline V gene. Between the trimmed V and J ends, which lost 4 bases and 7 bases, there was a span of 17 bases. DNA for the CDR3: TGTGCCAGCTCACTTCGCGAAACAGGGCGGAATTCACCCCTCCACTTT. It encodes CASSLRETGRNSPLHF.